The table lists the clone carrying this TCR beta chain with a few counts. The CDR3 length is 15 residues. Between the trimmed V and J ends, which lost 4 bases and 6 bases, there was a span of 18 bases. Per germline, CDR1 MNHEY and CDR2 SVGAGI. The method was immunoSEQ multiplex PCR; TCRdb's version includes in-frame clones alone and lacks a portion of them. This table has about 140,000 clones, more than 70% appearing once. The data originate from a study of blood T cell repertoires in COVID-19. The V and J genes are TRBV6-5 and TRBJ1-1; TRBD1 might be the D (6 bases). The source material was peripheral blood. This TCR was sampled from a woman in her sixties or seventies with acute or convalescent COVID-19. The CDR3 DNA sequence: TGTGCCAGCAGTTTGATCGGACAGATAGAGCCTGAAGCTTTCTTT. It yields the protein CASSLIGQIEPEAFF.